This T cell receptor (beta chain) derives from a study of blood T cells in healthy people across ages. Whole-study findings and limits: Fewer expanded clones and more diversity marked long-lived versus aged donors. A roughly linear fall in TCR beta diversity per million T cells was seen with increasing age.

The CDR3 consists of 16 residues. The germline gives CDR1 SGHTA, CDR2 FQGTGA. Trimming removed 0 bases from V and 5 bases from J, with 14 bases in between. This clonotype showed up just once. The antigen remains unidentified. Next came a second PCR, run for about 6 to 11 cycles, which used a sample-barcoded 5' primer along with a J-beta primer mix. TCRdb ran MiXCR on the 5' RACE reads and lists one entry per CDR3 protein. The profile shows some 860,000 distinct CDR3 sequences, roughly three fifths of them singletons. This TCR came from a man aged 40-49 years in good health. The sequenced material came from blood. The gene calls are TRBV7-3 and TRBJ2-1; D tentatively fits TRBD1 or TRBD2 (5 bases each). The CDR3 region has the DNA TGTGCCAGCAGCTTAACACCGGGGACCCTTGACAATGAGCAGTTCTTC. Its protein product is CASSLTPGTLDNEQFF.